This T cell receptor (beta chain) appears in the sequencing data of a study of T-cell reconstitution after alpha-beta-depleted transplantation in children (dated by TCRdb to 2016 to 2017). At the level of the whole study: The study quantitatively tracked T-cell immune reconstitution after TCRalphabeta/CD19-depleted allogeneic hematopoietic cell transplantation in children using TCR repertoire profiling.

V and J are trimmed by 6 bases and 7 bases, and the gene matches miss 6 bases of the junction. The CDR3 numbers 14 residues from cysteine through phenylalanine. The sequence is cut down to CDR3 DNA, 42 bases in frame from base 1. Looking up the germline V gene yields CDR1 MDHEN and CDR2 SYDVKM. This clonotype was detected only a few times. Its recognized antigen is unknown. The sample holds no much larger clone one base away, and base qualities are not on file. The protocol used for the library was PCR. Sequencing relied on an Illumina HiSeq 2500. Molecular barcoding was employed in the preparation of TCR libraries, with unique molecular identifiers being used to normalize TCRbeta repertoire quantification. The public reads were reanalyzed by TCRdb: fastp trimming at Q25, MiXCR alignment, in-frame beta chains only. Under each unique CDR3 protein, matching rows form one entry showing the most common genes and DNA. For this sample the table gives about 420,000 distinct CDR3 sequences, of which approximately 11% were detected only once. The ten largest clones take up 5% to 6.5% of the sample.

The rearrangement joined TRBV28 to TRBJ1-6; 7 bases in between match TRBD1. The TCR sequence derives from a human donor who donated a stem cell graft to a child with acute myeloid leukemia. The source material was PBMCs from the stem cell graft donor, sampled from the stem cell graft. CDR3 sequence: CASRLGQPNSPLHF. In nucleotides, the sequence is TGTGCCAGCAGACTGGGACAGCCCAATTCACCCCTCCACTTT.